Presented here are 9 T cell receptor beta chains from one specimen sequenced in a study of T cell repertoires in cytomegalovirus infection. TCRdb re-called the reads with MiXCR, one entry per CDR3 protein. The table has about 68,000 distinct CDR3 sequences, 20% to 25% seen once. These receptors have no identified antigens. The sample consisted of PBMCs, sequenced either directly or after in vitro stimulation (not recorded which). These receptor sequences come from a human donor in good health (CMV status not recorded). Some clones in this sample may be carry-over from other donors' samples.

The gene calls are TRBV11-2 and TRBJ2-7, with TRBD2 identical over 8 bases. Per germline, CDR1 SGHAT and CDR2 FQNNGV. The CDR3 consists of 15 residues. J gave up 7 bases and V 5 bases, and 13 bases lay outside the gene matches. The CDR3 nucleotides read TGTGCCAGCAGCCCGGGCGGGGCGGGAGGCGGAGAGCAGTACGTC. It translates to CASSPGGAGGGEQYV.

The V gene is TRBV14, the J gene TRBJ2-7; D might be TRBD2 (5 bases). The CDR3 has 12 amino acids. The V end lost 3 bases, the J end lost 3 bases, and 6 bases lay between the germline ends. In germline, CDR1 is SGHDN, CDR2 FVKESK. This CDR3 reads CASSHAGYEQYF. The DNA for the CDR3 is TGTGCCAGCAGCCACGCGGGCTACGAGCAGTACTTC.

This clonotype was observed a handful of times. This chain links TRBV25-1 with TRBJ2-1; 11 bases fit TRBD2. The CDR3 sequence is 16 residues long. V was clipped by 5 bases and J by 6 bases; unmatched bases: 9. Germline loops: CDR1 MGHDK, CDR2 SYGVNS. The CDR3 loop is CASSPRLAGSLNEQFF. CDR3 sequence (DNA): TGTGCCAGCAGTCCCAGACTAGCGGGATCTCTCAATGAGCAGTTCTTC. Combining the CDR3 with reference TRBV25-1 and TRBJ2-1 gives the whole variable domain EADIYQTPRYLVIGTGKKITLECSQTMGHDKMYWYQQDPGMELHLIHYSYGVNSTEKGDLSSESTVSRIRTEHFPLTLESARPSHTSQYLCASSPRLAGSLNEQFFGPGTRLTVL.

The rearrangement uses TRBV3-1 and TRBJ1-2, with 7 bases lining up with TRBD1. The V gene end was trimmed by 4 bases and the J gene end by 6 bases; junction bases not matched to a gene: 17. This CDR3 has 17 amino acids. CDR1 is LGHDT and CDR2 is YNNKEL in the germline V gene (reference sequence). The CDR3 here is CASSPQGLLGLPDGYTF. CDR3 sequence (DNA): TGTGCCAGCAGCCCACAGGGGTTGCTAGGTCTGCCCGATGGCTACACCTTC.

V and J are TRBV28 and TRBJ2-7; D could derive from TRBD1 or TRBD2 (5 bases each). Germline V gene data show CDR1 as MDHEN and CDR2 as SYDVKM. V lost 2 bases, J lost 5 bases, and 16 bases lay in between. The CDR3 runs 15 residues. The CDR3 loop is CASSLTDGDRHEQYF. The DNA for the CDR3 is TGTGCCAGCAGTTTAACGGACGGGGACCGCCACGAGCAGTACTTC. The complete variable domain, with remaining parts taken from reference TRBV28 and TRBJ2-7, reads DVKVTQSSRYLVKRTGEKVFLECVQDMDHENMFWYRQDPGLGLRLIYFSYDVKMKEKGDIPEGYSVSREKKERFSLILESASTNQTSMYLCASSLTDGDRHEQYFGPGTRLTVT.

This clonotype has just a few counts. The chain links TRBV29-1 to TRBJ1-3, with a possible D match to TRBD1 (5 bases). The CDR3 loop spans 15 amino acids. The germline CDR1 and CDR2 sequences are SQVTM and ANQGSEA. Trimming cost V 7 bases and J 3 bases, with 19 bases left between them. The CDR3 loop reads CSAIGYGTGGNTIYF. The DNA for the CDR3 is TGCAGCGCCATAGGCTACGGGACCGGTGGAAACACCATATATTTT.

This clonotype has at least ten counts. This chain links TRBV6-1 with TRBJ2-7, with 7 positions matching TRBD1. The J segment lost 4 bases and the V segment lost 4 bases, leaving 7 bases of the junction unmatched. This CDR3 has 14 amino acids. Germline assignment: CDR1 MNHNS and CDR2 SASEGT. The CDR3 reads CASSVNRGGYEQYF. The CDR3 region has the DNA TGTGCCAGCAGTGTCAACAGGGGTGGTTACGAGCAGTACTTC.

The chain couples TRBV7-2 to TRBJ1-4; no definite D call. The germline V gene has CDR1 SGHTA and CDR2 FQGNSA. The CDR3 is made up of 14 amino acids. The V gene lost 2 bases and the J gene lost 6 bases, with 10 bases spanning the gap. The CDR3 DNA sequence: TGTGCCAGCAGCTTAAACTCCGGGGATGAAAAACTGTTTTTT. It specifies CASSLNSGDEKLFF.

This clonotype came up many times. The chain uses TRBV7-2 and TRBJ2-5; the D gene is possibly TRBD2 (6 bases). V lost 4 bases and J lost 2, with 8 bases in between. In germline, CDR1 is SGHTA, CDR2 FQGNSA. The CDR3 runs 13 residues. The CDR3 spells CASSSSAQETQYF. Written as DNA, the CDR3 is TGTGCCAGCAGCTCTAGCGCGCAAGAGACCCAGTACTTC. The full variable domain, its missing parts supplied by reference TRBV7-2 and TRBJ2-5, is GAGVSQSPSNKVTEKGKDVELRCDPISGHTALYWYRQSLGQGLEFLIYFQGNSAPDKSGLPSDRFSAERTGGSVSTLTIQRTQQEDSAVYLCASSSSAQETQYFGPGTRLLVL.